This T cell receptor beta chain stems from a study of OX40 agonist ivuxolimab in advanced cancers. About the study: Antecedent anti-PD-1, anti-PD-L1 or anti-CTLA-4 therapy was permissible, with roughly 36% having received some. Two cutaneous melanoma patients and one hepatocellular carcinoma patient, three in all, had partial responses.

The method was immunoSEQ multiplex PCR; TCRdb's version includes in-frame clones alone and lacks a portion of them. Of roughly 75,000 clones listed, around nine tenths are singletons. Patients had blood sampled at baseline and again on cycle 4 day 1 and cycle 7 day 1. Trimming shortened V by 2 bases and J by 4 bases, and 11 bases separated the two germline ends. The CDR3 runs to 13 residues. Germline lookup yields CDR1 SQVTM and CDR2 ANQGSEA. This sample comprised CD4+ or CD8+ T cells sorted from blood, obtained in a trial of the OX40 agonist ivuxolimab. The V gene is TRBV29-1, the J gene TRBJ1-1; D might be TRBD1 (5 bases). The TCR was taken from an adult with an advanced solid tumor such as melanoma, head and neck, liver or kidney cancer. CDR3 nucleotides: TGCAGCGTTGAACGGGGGAGAGGCACTGAAGCTTTCTTT. Translating gives CSVERGRGTEAFF.